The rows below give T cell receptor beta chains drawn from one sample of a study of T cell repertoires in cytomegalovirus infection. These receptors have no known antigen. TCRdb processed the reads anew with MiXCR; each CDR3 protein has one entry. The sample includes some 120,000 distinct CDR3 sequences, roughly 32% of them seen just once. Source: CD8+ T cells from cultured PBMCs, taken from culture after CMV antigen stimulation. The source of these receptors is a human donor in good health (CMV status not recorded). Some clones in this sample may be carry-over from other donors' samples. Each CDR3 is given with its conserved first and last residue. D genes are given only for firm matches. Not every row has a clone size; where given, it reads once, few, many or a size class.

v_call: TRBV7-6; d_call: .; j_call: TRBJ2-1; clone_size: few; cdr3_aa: CASSPFGGRGNEQFF; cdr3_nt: TGTGCCAGCAGCCCATTTGGAGGCCGCGGCAATGAGCAGTTCTTC
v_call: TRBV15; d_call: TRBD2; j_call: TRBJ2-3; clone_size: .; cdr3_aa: CATSGGLAADTQYF; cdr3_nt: TGTGCCACCAGCGGAGGACTAGCAGCAGATACGCAGTATTTT
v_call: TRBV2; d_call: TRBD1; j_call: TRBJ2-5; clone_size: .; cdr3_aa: CASSPGGRGPGETQYF; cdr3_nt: TGTGCCAGCAGTCCAGGCGGCAGGGGGCCTGGAGAGACCCAGTACTTC
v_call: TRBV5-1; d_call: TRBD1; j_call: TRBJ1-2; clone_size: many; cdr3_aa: CASSLGTGRSDGYTF; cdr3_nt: TGCGCCAGCAGCTTGGGGACAGGCCGCAGTGATGGCTACACCTTC
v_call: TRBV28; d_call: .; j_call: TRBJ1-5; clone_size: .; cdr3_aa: CASSPSGTRWEQPQHF; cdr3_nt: TGTGCCAGCAGTCCCTCCGGCACCCGGTGGGAACAGCCCCAGCATTTT
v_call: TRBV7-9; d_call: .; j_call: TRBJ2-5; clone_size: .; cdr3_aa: CASSPDSHQETQYF; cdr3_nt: TGTGCCAGCAGCCCCGACAGCCACCAAGAGACCCAGTACTTC
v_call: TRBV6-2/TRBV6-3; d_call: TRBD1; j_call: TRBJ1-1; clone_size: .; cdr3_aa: CASRRQGVRGHTEAFF; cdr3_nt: TGTGCCAGCAGACGACAGGGGGTAAGAGGACACACTGAAGCTTTCTTT
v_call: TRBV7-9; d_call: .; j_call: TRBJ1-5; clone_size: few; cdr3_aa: CASSEGGFSQPQHF; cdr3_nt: TGTGCCAGCAGTGAGGGAGGTTTCTCCCAGCCCCAGCATTTT
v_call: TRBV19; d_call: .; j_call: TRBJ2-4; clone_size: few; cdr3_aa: CASSWTELAKNIQYF; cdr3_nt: TGTGCCAGTAGTTGGACGGAACTAGCCAAAAACATTCAGTACTTC
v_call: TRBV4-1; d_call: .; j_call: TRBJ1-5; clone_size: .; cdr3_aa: CASSQLFKGQPQHF; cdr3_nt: TGCGCCAGCAGCCAGCTATTTAAGGGTCAGCCCCAGCATTTT
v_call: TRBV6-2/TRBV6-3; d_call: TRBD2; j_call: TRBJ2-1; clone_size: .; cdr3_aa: CASVNEAGGYNEQFF; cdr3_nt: TGTGCCAGCGTCAATGAAGCGGGGGGTTACAATGAGCAGTTCTTC
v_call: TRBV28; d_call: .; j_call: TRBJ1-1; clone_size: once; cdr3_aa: CASSPWGRVNTEAFF; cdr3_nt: TGTGCCAGCAGTCCATGGGGACGGGTGAACACTGAAGCTTTCTTT
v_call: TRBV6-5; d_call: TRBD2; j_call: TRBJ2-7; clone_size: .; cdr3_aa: CASSYGGGSYEQYF; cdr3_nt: TGTGCCAGCAGTTACGGGGGGGGCTCCTACGAGCAGTACTTC
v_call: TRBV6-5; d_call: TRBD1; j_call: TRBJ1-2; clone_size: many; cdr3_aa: CASSYSYGRGLPNYGYTF; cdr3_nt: TGTGCCAGCAGTTACTCGTATGGCAGGGGGCTCCCTAACTATGGCTACACCTTC
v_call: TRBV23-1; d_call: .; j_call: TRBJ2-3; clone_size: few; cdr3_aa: CASSQSRSTDTQYF; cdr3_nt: TGCGCCAGCAGTCAATCGAGAAGCACAGATACGCAGTATTTT
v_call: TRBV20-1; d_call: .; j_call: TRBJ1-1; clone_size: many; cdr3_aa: CSAAKLNTEAFF; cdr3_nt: TGCAGTGCAGCAAAGTTGAACACTGAAGCTTTCTTT
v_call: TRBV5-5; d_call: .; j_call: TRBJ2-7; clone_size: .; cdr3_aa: CASSLGRPYEQYF; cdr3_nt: TGTGCCAGCAGCTTGGGTAGGCCCTACGAGCAGTACTTC
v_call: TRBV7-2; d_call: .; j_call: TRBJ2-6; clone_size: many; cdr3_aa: CASSLGGERPGANVLTF; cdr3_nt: TGTGCCAGCAGCTTAGGGGGGGAAAGGCCTGGGGCCAACGTCCTGACTTTC
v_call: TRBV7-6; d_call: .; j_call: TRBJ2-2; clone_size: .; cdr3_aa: CASRPRLVTGELFF; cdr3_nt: TGTGCCAGCAGGCCAAGACTGGTCACCGGGGAGCTGTTTTTT
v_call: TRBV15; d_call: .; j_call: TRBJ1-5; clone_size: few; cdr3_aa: CATSGHGGEDQPQHF; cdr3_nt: TGTGCCACCAGTGGGCATGGGGGGGAAGATCAGCCCCAGCATTTT
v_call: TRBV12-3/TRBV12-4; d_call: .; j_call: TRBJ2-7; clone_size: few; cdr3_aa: CASTSWSHNVTYEQYF; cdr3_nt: TGTGCCAGCACTTCTTGGTCCCACAACGTTACCTACGAGCAGTACTTC
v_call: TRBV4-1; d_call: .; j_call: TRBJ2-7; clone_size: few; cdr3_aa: CASSQGHGGTYEQYF; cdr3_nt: TGCGCCAGCAGCCAAGGGCACGGGGGAACCTACGAGCAGTACTTC
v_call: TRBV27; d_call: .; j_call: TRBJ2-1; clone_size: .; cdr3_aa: CASSLLAVDNEQFF; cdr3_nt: TGTGCCAGCAGTTTATTGGCAGTAGACAATGAGCAGTTCTTC
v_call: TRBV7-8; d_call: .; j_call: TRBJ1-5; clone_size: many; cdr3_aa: CASSWEGGGNQPQHF; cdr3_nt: TGTGCCAGCAGTTGGGAGGGAGGGGGCAATCAGCCCCAGCATTTT
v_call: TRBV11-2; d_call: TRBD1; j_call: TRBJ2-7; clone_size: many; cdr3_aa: CASSGFHQDRGLYEQYF; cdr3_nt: TGTGCCAGCAGCGGGTTCCACCAGGACAGGGGCCTCTACGAGCAGTACTTC
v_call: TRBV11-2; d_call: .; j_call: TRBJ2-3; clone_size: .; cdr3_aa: CASSLSGNTQYF; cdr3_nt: TGTGCCAGCAGCTTATCTGGTAATACGCAGTATTTT
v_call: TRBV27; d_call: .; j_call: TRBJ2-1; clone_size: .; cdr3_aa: CASSLVAPHNGQFF; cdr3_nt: TGTGCCAGCAGTTTAGTGGCGCCCCACAATGGGCAGTTCTTC
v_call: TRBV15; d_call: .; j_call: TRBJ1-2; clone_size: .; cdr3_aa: CATSRDILDVRGSRGYTF; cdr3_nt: TGTGCCACCAGCAGAGATATTCTAGATGTGAGGGGGTCGAGGGGCTACACCTTC
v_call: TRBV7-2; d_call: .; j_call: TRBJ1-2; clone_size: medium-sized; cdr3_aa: CASRTVYGYTF; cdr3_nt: TGTGCCAGCAGAACGGTCTATGGCTACACCTTC
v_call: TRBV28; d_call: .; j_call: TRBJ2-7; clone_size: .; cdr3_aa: CASRGPERPEQYF; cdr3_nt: TGTGCCAGCAGAGGCCCCGAACGACCAGAGCAGTACTTC
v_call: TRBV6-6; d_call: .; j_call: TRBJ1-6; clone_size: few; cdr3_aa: CASSHRRDSPLHF; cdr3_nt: TGTGCCAGCAGTCACAGGCGGGATTCACCCCTCCACTTT